These 17 T cell receptor beta chains originate from one sample sequenced in a study of early T cells in non-severe SARS-CoV-2 infection. TCRdb fed the 5' RACE reads into MiXCR, producing one record per CDR3 protein. Here the sample spans about 40,000 distinct CDR3 sequences, over 3.5% being singletons. The sequenced material came from whole blood. All receptors come from an adult who was a healthcare worker with PCR-confirmed SARS-CoV-2 infection or an uninfected control (not recorded which).

This clonotype occurred many times. The chain uses TRBV20-1 and TRBJ2-5; 14 bases are shared with TRBD2. The CDR3 is 17 residues long. Germline V gene sequence: CDR1 DFQATT, CDR2 SNEGSKA (reference sequence). J lost 3 bases, V lost 3 bases, and 9 bases had no gene match. The CDR3 sequence: CSARPRLAGGPEETQYF. CDR3 in DNA: TGCAGTGCTAGGCCCCGACTAGCGGGGGGGCCTGAAGAGACCCAGTACTTC.

This clonotype was seen at least ten times. The rearrangement links TRBV6-2 or TRBV6-3 to TRBJ2-2; the D is unclear. CDR1 and CDR2 from the germline V gene are MNHEY and SVGEGT. This CDR3 has 12 residues. V lost 2 bases, J lost 5 bases, and 3 bases lay in between. The CDR3 loop reads CASSYGTGELFF. CDR3 bases: TGTGCCAGCAGTTACGGGACCGGGGAGCTGTTTTTT.

This clonotype has a count of ten or more. The CDR3 nucleotides are TGTGCCAGCAGTAAATATCAGCAAGAGACCCAGTACTTC. Translating gives CASSKYQQETQYF. The rearrangement uses TRBV6-5 and TRBJ2-5; D is ambiguous. This CDR3 comprises 13 residues. Trimming cost V 5 bases and J 2 bases, with 9 bases left between them. Germline V CDR1 and CDR2: MNHEY, SVGAGI.

In its sample, this clonotype was seen many times. J is TRBJ1-1 and V is TRBV4-3; no firm D call. From germline, CDR1 is LGHNA and CDR2 YSLEER. V was trimmed by 2 bases and J by 4 bases, leaving 11 bases between them. This CDR3 has 14 amino acids. The CDR3 loop reads CASSQFEGITEAFF. As DNA, the CDR3 is TGCGCCAGCAGCCAATTCGAGGGAATCACTGAAGCTTTCTTT.

This clonotype was observed a few times. CDR3 nucleotide sequence: TGTGCCAGCAGCCACGGGACTAGCGGTTACACAGATACGCAGTATTTT. Translating it yields CASSHGTSGYTDTQYF. V usage is TRBV6-6 and J usage is TRBJ2-3, with 11 bases fitting TRBD2. The germline gives CDR1 MNHNY, CDR2 SVGAGI (reference sequence). Losses at the gene ends were 6 bases for V and 2 bases for J; bases not matched to a gene: 7. The CDR3 extends over 16 amino acids.

This clonotype has a count of ten or more. The J gene is TRBJ2-3, the V gene TRBV11-3; 7 positions agree with TRBD1. Looked up from germline, CDR1 is SGHNT and CDR2 is YENEEA. V trimming: 0 bases; J trimming: 4 bases; junction bases outside the gene matches: 4. This CDR3 is 15 amino acids long. The CDR3 here is CASSLEGTAADTQYF. In DNA form, the CDR3 reads TGTGCCAGCAGCTTAGAGGGGACAGCCGCAGATACGCAGTATTTT. The whole variable domain, remainder taken from reference TRBV11-3 and TRBJ2-3, is EAGVVQSPRYKIIEKKQPVAFWCNPISGHNTLYWYLQNLGQGPELLIRYENEEAVDDSQLPKDRFSAERLKGVDSTLKIQPAELGDSAVYLCASSLEGTAADTQYFGPGTRLTVL.

The sample holds many counts of this clonotype. The chain links TRBV21-1 to TRBJ2-3; TRBD2 was called by the table and not checked on the DNA. TRBV21-1 is marked as a pseudogene. CDR3 length: 17 amino acids. The CDR3 sequence is CASIQTSGRASTDTQYF. DNA for the CDR3: TGTGCCAGCATCCAGACTAGCGGGAGGGCTAGCACAGATACGCAGTATTTT.

This clonotype was seen at least ten times. The chain links TRBV2 to TRBJ2-1; D is perhaps TRBD2 (6 bases). V was shortened by 5 bases and J by 4 bases, with 15 bases between the two germline ends. The germline V gene has CDR1 SNHLY and CDR2 FYNNEI. The CDR3 length is 15 residues. CDR3 sequence: CASSLGTSVYNEQFF. In nucleotides, the CDR3 is TGTGCCAGCAGTTTAGGGACTTCGGTTTACAATGAGCAGTTCTTC.

Ten or more counts support this clonotype. The V and J genes are TRBV7-9 and TRBJ2-7, with TRBD2 as a possible D gene (5 bases). Germline assignment: CDR1 SEHNR and CDR2 FQNEAQ (reference sequence). V gave up 0 bases and J gave up 7 bases, with 22 bases separating them. The CDR3 extends over 17 amino acids. The CDR3 loop is CASSLAIATGGSEEQYF. In DNA form, the CDR3 reads TGTGCCAGCAGCTTAGCGATTGCCACCGGAGGCTCGGAAGAGCAGTACTTC.

The gene calls are TRBV11-2 and TRBJ1-1, with D maybe TRBD1 (5 bases). The ends were cut back, 6 bases at V and 1 base at J, with 18 bases in the middle. The CDR3 extends over 16 amino acids. CDR1 SGHAT and CDR2 FQNNGV come from the germline V gene. CDR3 DNA: TGTGCCAGCAGAAGTCTAAGGGGCAGAACGAACACTGAAGCTTTCTTT. Amino acid sequence: CASRSLRGRTNTEAFF.

This clonotype was counted ten times or more. This sequence joins TRBV7-9 and TRBJ1-2; D is possibly TRBD1 (5 bases). With 3 bases removed from V and 8 bases from J, the gap between germline ends came to 16 bases. CDR1 SEHNR and CDR2 FQNEAQ come from the germline V gene (reference sequence). The CDR3 has 14 amino acids. This CDR3 reads CASSFSTDPTGYTF. CDR3 coding DNA: TGTGCCAGCAGCTTCTCGACAGACCCCACCGGCTACACCTTC.

This clonotype has ten or more counts. V and J are TRBV20-1 and TRBJ2-2, with 8 bases aligning to TRBD2. The CDR3 loop spans 15 amino acids. The J segment lost 3 bases and the V segment lost 5 bases, leaving 8 bases of the junction unmatched. CDR1 and CDR2 (germline): DFQATT, SNEGSKA (reference sequence). CDR3 in amino acids: CSARPPAGDTGELFF. Here the CDR3 DNA reads TGCAGTGCTCGGCCCCCAGCGGGGGACACCGGGGAGCTGTTTTTT.

This clonotype was detected many times. V gene TRBV24-1 combines with J gene TRBJ2-5; no firm D call. Trimming stripped 4 bases from V and 7 bases from J, with 15 bases between. The germline V gene encodes CDR1 KGHDR and CDR2 SFDVKD. The CDR3 length is 14 residues. The CDR3 here is CATSDRGPLGTQYF. The CDR3 nucleotides are TGTGCCACCAGTGACCGAGGACCCTTAGGGACCCAGTACTTC.

The table lists this clonotype with many counts. This chain uses TRBV3-1 with TRBJ2-7; D unresolved. V was clipped by 0 bases and J by 12 bases, with 15 bases between them. Germline assignment: CDR1 LGHDT and CDR2 YNNKEL (reference sequence). This CDR3 region has 13 residues. As DNA, the CDR3 is TGTGCCAGCAGCCAAGATTGGCGGTCGGAATCGTACTTC. It specifies CASSQDWRSESYF.

This clonotype was seen ten or more times. CDR3 residues: CASSERGFVTQYF. The DNA for the CDR3 is TGTGCCAGCAGTGAACGGGGGTTCGTGACCCAGTACTTC. The chain uses TRBV12-3 or TRBV12-4 and TRBJ2-5, with a possible D match to TRBD2 (6 bases). Trimming took off 5 bases at V and 7 bases at J, with 14 bases between the two ends. This CDR3 is built from 13 residues.

The chain is built from TRBV20-1 and TRBJ2-1; 9 bases align to TRBD2. CDR3 length equals 16 residues. Germline V gene lookup returns CDR1 DFQATT and CDR2 SNEGSKA (reference sequence). The ends lost 1 base at V and 4 bases at J; junction bases unmatched: 8. The CDR3 DNA is TGCAGTGCTAGAGTTGTTAGCGGGAGTCAGTACAATGAGCAGTTCTTC. It yields the protein CSARVVSGSQYNEQFF.

The table lists this clonotype with a few counts. The J gene is TRBJ1-1, the V gene TRBV7-9; the match to TRBD1 covers 7 bases. J gave up 0 bases and V 4 bases, and 5 bases lay outside the gene matches. The germline V gene encodes CDR1 SEHNR and CDR2 FQNEAQ (reference sequence). The CDR3 is 15 residues long. CDR3 region: CASSSWTGLNTEAFF. In DNA, the CDR3 is TGTGCCAGCAGCTCCTGGACAGGACTGAACACTGAAGCTTTCTTT.